The 30 T cell receptor beta chains below come from one sample, sequenced in a study of beta chain features in type 1 diabetes. Antigen specificity for these receptors is unknown. The entirety of the isolated RNA underwent reverse transcription, so expressed TCRB transcripts were sequenced. Here immunoSEQ multiplex PCR was the method, and the copy in TCRdb shows in-frame clones only, minus some. The repertoire has about 260,000 clones, approximately 25% of them found once; the top ten carry roughly 0.013%. Whole-study findings and limits: TCRB CDR3 length was moderately but significantly reduced in all four CD4+ subsets of Type 1 diabetes patients.

Specimen: naive CD4+ T cells from blood. The receptor set was obtained from a woman in her 30s with type 1 diabetes.

The chain uses TRBV11-2 and TRBJ2-1; 9 positions agree with TRBD2. Trimming took 4 bases from V and 3 from J; bases not matched to a gene: 4. The CDR3 consists of 15 residues. Germline V gene sequence: CDR1 SGHAT, CDR2 FQNNGV. Here the CDR3 reads CASSSAGGGYNEQFF. CDR3 nucleotide sequence: TGTGCCAGCAGCTCGGCGGGGGGGGGCTACAATGAGCAGTTCTTC.

This clone came up a few times. Within the sample, other DNA sequences also encode this same CDR3. CDR3 region: CASSPPGAYEQYF. The CDR3 DNA follows: TGTGCCAGCTCACCACCCGGGGCCTACGAGCAGTACTTC. This chain links TRBV18 with TRBJ2-7; TRBD2 might be the D (5 bases). V lost 0 bases, J lost 2 bases, and 5 bases lay in between. CDR1 is KGHSH, CDR2 LQKENI, per germline. The CDR3 is 13 amino acids.

This clone has only a few counts. The chain uses TRBV7-2 and TRBJ2-1; D gene unclear. Germline V gives CDR1 SGHTA, CDR2 FQGNSA. The V gene lost 5 bases and the J gene lost 2 bases, with 16 bases spanning the gap. The CDR3 loop spans 16 amino acids. CDR3 bases: TGTGCCAGCAGCCAGGTCCCCTCCCCCCCCTACAATGAGCAGTTCTTC. Protein: CASSQVPSPPYNEQFF.

This clone has only a few counts. V is TRBV9 and J is TRBJ2-1; TRBD2 aligns across 10 bases. The CDR3 is 15 residues long. The germline gives CDR1 SGDLS, CDR2 YYNGEE. Germline trimming cut 3 bases from V and 8 bases from J; bases unmatched to any gene: 8. The CDR3 DNA reads as TGTGCCAGCAGCGCGGCTAGCGGGGGCTTCGATGAGCAGTTCTTC. Amino acid sequence: CASSAASGGFDEQFF.

This clone has just a few counts. This chain links TRBV9 with TRBJ2-7; TRBD1 agrees at 7 bases. V shed 0 bases and J 0 bases; nucleotides not matched to a gene: 6. The CDR3 runs to 16 residues. Germline V gives CDR1 SGDLS, CDR2 YYNGEE. The CDR3 loop reads CASSVGTGTVSYEQYF. DNA of the CDR3: TGTGCCAGCAGCGTAGGGACCGGGACAGTCTCCTACGAGCAGTACTTC. Full variable domain (outside the CDR3, taken from reference TRBV9 and TRBJ2-7): DSGVTQTPKHLITATGQRVTLRCSPRSGDLSVYWYQQSLDQGLQFLIQYYNGEERAKGNILERFSAQQFPDLHSELNLSSLELGDSALYFCASSVGTGTVSYEQYFGPGTRLTVT.

J is TRBJ1-5 and V is TRBV30; TRBD1 is a possible D gene (6 bases). Germline V lookup: CDR1 GTSNPN, CDR2 SVGIG (reference sequence). The CDR3 has 13 amino acids. Trimming pared 1 base from V and 6 bases from J, leaving 10 bases between. The CDR3 reads CAWSATGSQPQHF. DNA of the CDR3: TGTGCCTGGAGTGCCACAGGGTCTCAGCCCCAGCATTTT.

The chain recombines TRBV11-1 with TRBJ2-1; no reliable D call. From germline, CDR1 is SGHAT and CDR2 FQDESV (reference sequence). The V gene lost 1 base and the J gene lost 7 bases, with 8 bases spanning the gap. CDR3 length: 13 amino acids. DNA for the CDR3: TGTGCCAGCAGCTTAGACCAGGATAATGAGCAGTTCTTC. Translated, it gives CASSLDQDNEQFF.

This clone was picked up a small number of times. The genes are TRBV14 and TRBJ2-5; 12 positions agree with TRBD1. Germline V gene data show CDR1 as SGHDN and CDR2 as FVKESK. V lost 4 bases and J lost 5; bases outside the gene matches: 8. The CDR3 is 16 amino acids. CDR3: CASSPAGTGGWETQYF. In DNA, the CDR3 is TGTGCCAGCAGCCCCGCCGGGACAGGGGGCTGGGAGACCCAGTACTTC.

DNA of the CDR3: TGCAGCGTTTTCCACATTAACACCGGGGAGCTGTTTTTT. Translation: CSVFHINTGELFF. The chain combines TRBV29-1 with TRBJ2-2; D gene uncertain. Germline V gene lookup returns CDR1 SQVTM and CDR2 ANQGSEA. Trimming left V 5 bases short and J 2 bases short, with 9 bases between. This CDR3 comprises 13 residues.

This clone turned up a few times. The rearrangement uses TRBV18 and TRBJ2-2; 9 positions match TRBD2. Trimming removed 6 bases from V and 3 bases from J; junction bases left unmatched: 5. The CDR3 runs to 15 residues. The germline V gene encodes CDR1 KGHSH and CDR2 LQKENI. The CDR3 reads CASSQREADTGELFF. The CDR3 DNA sequence: TGTGCCAGCTCTCAGCGGGAGGCGGACACCGGGGAGCTGTTTTTT.

The V and J genes are TRBV28 and TRBJ2-7; no clear D gene. V shed 5 bases and J shed 0 bases, with 5 bases lying between them. CDR1 is MDHEN, CDR2 SYDVKM, per germline. The CDR3 consists of 12 residues. The CDR3 DNA reads as TGTGCCAGCAGTCCCCTCTCCTACGAGCAGTACTTC. Protein: CASSPLSYEQYF.

The rearrangement uses TRBV9 and TRBJ2-5; no firm D call. Germline V gene lookup returns CDR1 SGDLS and CDR2 YYNGEE. This CDR3 has 14 residues. V was clipped by 0 bases and J by 1 base, with 7 bases between them. The CDR3 DNA follows: TGTGCCAGCAGCGTAGGAAGGAGCCAAGAGACCCAGTACTTC. It translates to CASSVGRSQETQYF. The variable domain in full, completed from reference TRBV9 and TRBJ2-5, reads DSGVTQTPKHLITATGQRVTLRCSPRSGDLSVYWYQQSLDQGLQFLIQYYNGEERAKGNILERFSAQQFPDLHSELNLSSLELGDSALYFCASSVGRSQETQYFGPGTRLLVL.

This clone was counted between two and nine times. The chain joins TRBV29-1 to TRBJ1-2; TRBD1 aligns across 7 bases. V dropped 4 bases and J dropped 2; count of bases not matched to a gene: 4. Germline V gene sequence: CDR1 SQVTM, CDR2 ANQGSEA. The CDR3 runs 13 residues. The CDR3 DNA is TGCAGCGTTGTGAGGGACAGAAACTATGGCTACACCTTC. Translated, it gives CSVVRDRNYGYTF.

The gene calls are TRBV23-1 and TRBJ2-4; 11 positions match TRBD2. TRBV23-1 is marked as an open reading frame, function uncertain. Germline trimming cut 0 bases from V and 5 bases from J; bases unmatched to any gene: 6. This CDR3 has 17 residues. The CDR3 coding sequence is TGCGCCAGCAGTCAATCGTCACTAGCGGGAGTCCAAAACATTCAGTACTTC. It encodes CASSQSSLAGVQNIQYF.

This clone has just a few counts. The chain combines TRBV5-1 with TRBJ2-3, with 8 bases that match TRBD2. The CDR3 runs to 15 residues. Per the germline V gene, CDR1 is SGHRS and CDR2 is YFSETQ. Germline trimming cut 4 bases from V and 3 bases from J; bases unmatched to any gene: 7. The CDR3 spells CASSQSGSWTDTQYF. DNA for the CDR3: TGCGCCAGCAGCCAAAGCGGGAGTTGGACAGATACGCAGTATTTT.

The chain uses TRBV7-8 and TRBJ2-5; possible D gene TRBD2, 6 bases. CDR1 is SGHVS and CDR2 is FQNEAQ in the germline V gene. The length of the CDR3 is 12 residues. The germline V and J ends were trimmed by 8 bases and 5 bases, with 12 bases remaining between them. CDR3 loop: CASGGGRETQYF. For the CDR3, the DNA is TGTGCCAGCGGCGGAGGGAGGGAGACCCAGTACTTC.

V is TRBV29-1 and J is TRBJ1-2, with 8 positions matching TRBD1. The CDR3 has 12 residues. The junction had 11 bases not matched to a gene; V was cut back by 7 bases and J by 10 bases. Germline CDR1 SQVTM, CDR2 ANQGSEA. DNA of the CDR3: TGCAGCGGAGGACAGGGCGAGGTCGACTACACCTTC. It specifies CSGGQGEVDYTF.

The chain is built from TRBV29-1 and TRBJ2-7, with D possibly being TRBD2 (6 bases). This CDR3 has 14 amino acids. In germline, CDR1 is SQVTM, CDR2 ANQGSEA. The ends were cut back, 7 bases at V and 5 bases at J, with 21 bases in the middle. The CDR3 reads CSATAGTLDDEQYF. The CDR3, as DNA: TGCAGCGCTACGGCCGGGACTCTTGACGACGAGCAGTACTTC.

This clone has only a few counts. The chain couples TRBV30 to TRBJ1-4; TRBD1 matches 8 bases. V shed 4 bases and J 7 bases; nucleotides not matched to a gene: 5. The CDR3 extends over 13 amino acids. Germline loops: CDR1 GTSNPN, CDR2 SVGIG (reference sequence). CDR3 amino acids: CAWKTGTGEKLFF. DNA of the CDR3: TGTGCCTGGAAGACTGGGACAGGTGAAAAACTGTTTTTT.

The gene calls are TRBV30 and TRBJ2-1; 7 bases are a match to TRBD2. The V segment lost 0 bases and the J segment 5 bases; nucleotides outside the gene matches: 10. The V gene's germline CDR1 is GTSNPN and CDR2 SVGIG (reference sequence). The CDR3 consists of 16 residues. The CDR3 sequence is CAWSVLTAGDDNEQFF. The CDR3 DNA is TGTGCCTGGAGTGTATTGACGGCGGGAGACGACAATGAGCAGTTCTTC.

This clone has more than one count but fewer than ten. The chain employs TRBV5-4 and TRBJ2-5; 9 bases line up with TRBD1. In germline, CDR1 is SGHNT, CDR2 YYREEE (reference sequence). This CDR3 comprises 16 residues. Losses at the gene ends were 0 bases for V and 7 bases for J; bases not matched to a gene: 10. CDR3 nucleotide sequence: TGTGCCAGCAGCTTGGACGTAGGACAGGGGCTGCGGACCCAGTACTTC. It specifies CASSLDVGQGLRTQYF.

The CDR3 is CASSQDRWLPSSYEQYF. The CDR3 nucleotides are TGTGCCAGCAGCCAAGACAGGTGGCTACCGAGTTCCTACGAGCAGTACTTC. The chain links TRBV4-2 to TRBJ2-7; D is unresolved. V was cut by 0 bases and J by 1 base, with 16 bases left in between. The CDR3 is 17 residues long. Germline V gene data show CDR1 as LGHNA and CDR2 as YNFKEQ.

The chain carries TRBV7-9 and TRBJ2-3, with TRBD1 as a possible D gene (6 bases). CDR1 and CDR2 (germline): SEHNR, FQNEAQ (reference sequence). The CDR3 length is 14 residues. Trimming pared 3 bases from V and 2 bases from J, leaving 9 bases between. CDR3 sequence reads: CASSFNRATDTQYF. The CDR3 DNA reads TGTGCCAGCAGCTTTAACAGGGCCACAGATACGCAGTATTTT.

This clone was observed a handful of times. The chain recombines TRBV10-3 with TRBJ2-3; TRBD2 aligns across 11 bases. J was trimmed by 7 bases and V by 0 bases; bases with no gene match: 9. This CDR3 spans 17 amino acids. The germline V gene encodes CDR1 ENHRY and CDR2 SYGVKD. The CDR3 DNA follows: TGTGCCATCAGTGAGTCGGTGACTAGCGGGGCACAAAATACGCAGTATTTT. Protein sequence: CAISESVTSGAQNTQYF.

The chain links TRBV18 to TRBJ2-2; D is uncertain. CDR1 KGHSH and CDR2 LQKENI come from the germline V gene. The V and J ends lost 3 bases and 2 bases respectively, with 7 bases between them. CDR3 length equals 14 residues. For the CDR3, the DNA is TGTGCCAGCTCACCTACAGCAAACACCGGGGAGCTGTTTTTT. Protein product: CASSPTANTGELFF. The entire variable domain, with the rest obtained from reference TRBV18 and TRBJ2-2, is as follows: NAGVMQNPRHLVRRRGQEARLRCSPMKGHSHVYWYRQLPEEGLKFMVYLQKENIIDESGMPKERFSAEFPKEGPSILRIQQVVRGDSAAYFCASSPTANTGELFFGEGSRLTVL.

The gene calls are TRBV6-5 and TRBJ2-1; 11 positions match TRBD2. The CDR3 is 15 residues long. With V trimmed by 4 bases and J by 8 bases, 7 bases remained unmatched. From germline, CDR1 is MNHEY and CDR2 SVGAGI. CDR3 in amino acids: CASSFQTSGNDEQFF. CDR3 coding DNA: TGTGCCAGCAGTTTTCAGACTAGCGGGAATGATGAGCAGTTCTTC.

V gene TRBV6-4 combines with J gene TRBJ2-3, with 10 nucleotides matching TRBD2. Germline V gene sequence: CDR1 MRHNA, CDR2 SNTAGT. The CDR3 has 16 amino acids. V lost 6 bases, J lost 1 base, and 7 bases stayed unmatched. CDR3 loop: CASRPGTSEGTDTQYF. In DNA form, the CDR3 reads TGTGCCAGCAGGCCCGGGACTAGCGAGGGCACAGATACGCAGTATTTT.

This clone came up a few times. The chain joins TRBV5-1 to TRBJ1-1, with 8 bases lining up with TRBD1. Germline-derived CDR1 and CDR2 are SGHRS and YFSETQ. The J segment lost 1 base and the V segment lost 4 bases, leaving 9 bases of the junction unmatched. The CDR3 length is 16 residues. This chain's CDR3 is CASSLDRGPANTEAFF. The CDR3 nucleotides read TGCGCCAGCAGCCTCGACAGGGGACCAGCGAACACTGAAGCTTTCTTT.

The V gene is TRBV2, the J gene TRBJ2-7; D is possibly TRBD1 (6 bases). The CDR3 is made up of 14 amino acids. From germline, CDR1 is SNHLY and CDR2 FYNNEI. V was shortened by 10 bases and J by 6 bases, with 22 bases between the two germline ends. The CDR3 nucleotides read TGTGCCACGATGCTAGAAGTGACAGGCGGCGAGCAGTACTTC. As protein: CATMLEVTGGEQYF.

The genes are TRBV7-9 and TRBJ2-7, with TRBD2 as a possible D gene (5 bases). Germline V gene data show CDR1 as SEHNR and CDR2 as FQNEAQ (reference sequence). The length of the CDR3 is 15 residues. The ends were cut back, 5 bases at V and 9 bases at J, with 23 bases in the middle. The CDR3 sequence: CASSTYTSSPRGQYF. The CDR3 region has the DNA TGTGCCAGCAGCACCTATACTAGTTCCCCTCGGGGGCAGTACTTC.